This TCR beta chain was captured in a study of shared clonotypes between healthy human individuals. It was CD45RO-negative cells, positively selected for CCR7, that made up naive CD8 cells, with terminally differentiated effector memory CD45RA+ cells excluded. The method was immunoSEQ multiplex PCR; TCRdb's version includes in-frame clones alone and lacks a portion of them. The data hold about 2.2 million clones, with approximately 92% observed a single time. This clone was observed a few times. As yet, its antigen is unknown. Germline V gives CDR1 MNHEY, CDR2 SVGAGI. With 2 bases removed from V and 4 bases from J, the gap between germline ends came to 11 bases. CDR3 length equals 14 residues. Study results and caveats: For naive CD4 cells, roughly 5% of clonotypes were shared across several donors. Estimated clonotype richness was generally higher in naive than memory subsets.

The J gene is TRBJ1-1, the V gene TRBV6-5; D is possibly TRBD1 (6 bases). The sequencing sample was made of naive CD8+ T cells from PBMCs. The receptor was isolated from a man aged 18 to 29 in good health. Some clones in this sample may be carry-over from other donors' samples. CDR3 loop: CASSYGTPSTEAFF. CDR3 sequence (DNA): TGTGCCAGCAGTTACGGGACACCGAGCACTGAAGCTTTCTTT.